This paragraph covers one T cell receptor (beta chain) sequence. Its antigen is currently unknown. CDR3 size: 13 residues. V dropped 2 bases and J dropped 6 bases, with 5 bases sitting between them. Germline V gives CDR1 SGHTA, CDR2 FQGTGA. The data stem from a study of cytomegalovirus exposure and HLA in healthy donors. Study in general: There were 100 million to 120 million unique TCR beta sequences, drawn from about 179 million T cells, in an earlier analysis. Study conclusions and caveats: A later analysis revealed that TCR association rates differed between HLA loci, peaking at DRB1 and bottoming out at HLA-C. The records held CMV serostatus as the only immune exposure information.

Primers for the PCR totalled 60 Vbeta and 13 Jbeta. Sequencing was performed with immunoSEQ multiplex PCR; in TCRdb, only in-frame clones are kept and a portion is missing. The repertoire holds about 160,000 clones, with around 64% as singletons. This TCR was recovered from a woman aged 30 to 39 in good health and CMV-seronegative. Source material: PBMCs. The V and J genes are TRBV7-3 and TRBJ1-6; D gene ambiguous. The CDR3 spells CASSLESNSPLHF. In nucleotides, the CDR3 is TGTGCCAGCAGCTTAGAGTCTAATTCACCCCTCCACTTT.